The text below deals with one T cell receptor beta chain. Authors' processing steps: From reference gene primer amplification, estimates of nucleated cell counts were derived. Produced via immunoSEQ multiplex PCR; TCRdb's table is partial and in-frame only. V, J and clone size are taken as reported in that table, and D and trimming were inferred from the DNA itself. Of 120,000 to 150,000 clones in the sample, approximately 90% are singletons; the top ten hold 11%. V lost 2 bases, J lost 4 bases, and 11 bases lay in between. The germline V gene has CDR1 SGHTA and CDR2 FQGNSA. This CDR3 is built from 14 residues. This sample stems from a study of blood T cell repertoires in COVID-19. For the study at large: Both acute and convalescent COVID-19 samples were obtained from the United States, Italy and Spain.

The V call is TRBV7-2, the J call TRBJ1-1; perhaps TRBD1 as D (6 bases). The sequenced material came from peripheral blood. The receptor was isolated from an elderly woman with acute or convalescent COVID-19. CDR3 protein: CASSLQGGGTEAFF. In nucleotides, the CDR3 is TGTGCCAGCAGCTTACAGGGAGGGGGCACTGAAGCTTTCTTT.